Listed here are 24 T cell receptor beta chains from one sample, sequenced in a study of metastatic and nonmetastatic thyroid tumors. Each patient went into thyroid surgery without having received any treatment. TCRdb re-analyzed the PCR reads through MiXCR. Among about 32,000 clones listed, around 19% were seen once. Sequencing was done on a sample of blood. The source is a female donor with papillary thyroid cancer or a benign thyroid nodule (not recorded which). Some clones in this sample may be carry-over from other donors' samples.

This clone was counted ten times or more. The chain couples TRBV19 to TRBJ1-5; D is perhaps TRBD1 (5 bases). The CDR3 covers 15 residues. Germline loops: CDR1 LNHDA, CDR2 SQIVND (reference sequence). The V end lost 0 bases, the J end lost 6 bases, and 12 bases lay between the germline ends. CDR3 in DNA: TGTGCCAGTAGTATAGATACGGCAGGGCTTCAGCCCCAGCATTTT. Protein product: CASSIDTAGLQPQHF.

This clone appeared a few times. The rearrangement joins TRBV6-5 to TRBJ1-1; D may be TRBD1 (6 bases). The CDR3 runs to 13 residues. With 7 bases removed from V and 5 bases from J, the gap between germline ends came to 14 bases. Germline V gene data show CDR1 as MNHEY and CDR2 as SVGAGI. This chain's CDR3 is CASTKAGTTEAFF. The CDR3 DNA reads TGTGCCAGCACAAAGGCAGGGACAACTGAAGCTTTCTTT.

This clone was counted at least ten times. The gene calls are TRBV10-1 and TRBJ2-1; 8 nucleotides agree with TRBD2. The CDR3 is 14 amino acids. The germline V gene has CDR1 WNHNN and CDR2 SYGVQD (reference sequence). V gave up 3 bases and J gave up 6 bases; unmatched junction bases: 4. This CDR3 is CASSDSSGPNEQFF. Here the CDR3 DNA reads TGCGCCAGCAGTGACTCTAGCGGGCCCAATGAGCAGTTCTTC.

This clone was found many times. The V gene is TRBV5-4, the J gene TRBJ1-1; TRBD1 is a possible D gene (5 bases). V shed 3 bases and J shed 4 bases, with 16 bases lying between them. Looked up from germline, CDR1 is SGHNT and CDR2 is YYREEE (reference sequence). This CDR3 is 15 amino acids long. The CDR3 sequence: CASSWEGPKVTEAFF. CDR3 DNA: TGTGCCAGCAGCTGGGAGGGACCTAAGGTCACTGAAGCTTTCTTT. The full variable domain, in which reference TRBV5-4 and TRBJ1-1 provide the parts outside the CDR3, is ETGVTQSPTHLIKTRGQQVTLRCSSQSGHNTVSWYQQALGQGPQFIFQYYREEENGRGNFPPRFSGLQFPNYSSELNVNALELDDSALYLCASSWEGPKVTEAFFGQGTRLTVV.

This chain links TRBV27 with TRBJ2-3; 15 nucleotides line up with TRBD2. CDR3 length equals 17 residues. Germline V gene lookup returns CDR1 MNHEY and CDR2 SMNVEV (reference sequence). After removal of 5 bases from V and 5 bases from J, the junction contained 8 bases not matched to a gene. The CDR3 sequence is CASSPWTSGRAGDTQYF. In nucleotides, the CDR3 is TGTGCCAGCAGTCCCTGGACTAGCGGGAGGGCCGGAGATACGCAGTATTTT.

The rearrangement joins TRBV24-1 to TRBJ2-2, with a possible D match to TRBD2 (6 bases). Germline V gene lookup returns CDR1 KGHDR and CDR2 SFDVKD. With 2 bases removed from V and 5 bases from J, the gap between germline ends came to 17 bases. CDR3 length: 17 residues. As DNA, the CDR3 is TGTGCCACCAGTGATTGGGTTGGGGGGAGTGGAACCGGGGAGCTGTTTTTT. It codes for CATSDWVGGSGTGELFF.

This clone was counted at least ten times. The chain uses TRBV6-6 and TRBJ2-1; possible D gene TRBD1, 6 bases. CDR3 length: 16 residues. The ends were cut back, 0 bases at V and 4 bases at J, with 13 bases in the middle. CDR1 is MNHNY, CDR2 SVGAGI, per germline (reference sequence). In DNA, the CDR3 is TGTGCCAGCAGTTACTCACAGGGACCCCTTTACAATGAGCAGTTCTTC. Amino acid sequence: CASSYSQGPLYNEQFF.

Many counts were recorded for this clone. This chain joins TRBV6-1 and TRBJ2-1, with D perhaps TRBD1 (6 bases). This CDR3 has 15 amino acids. The germline V and J ends were trimmed by 4 bases and 2 bases, with 12 bases remaining between them. The germline CDR1 and CDR2 sequences are MNHNS and SASEGT. The CDR3 loop is CASSGGLGPYNEQFF. The DNA of the CDR3 is TGTGCCAGCAGTGGGGGGCTTGGTCCCTACAATGAGCAGTTCTTC.

This rearrangement joins TRBV6-1 to TRBJ2-2, with TRBD1 matching over 8 bases. Germline V gene data show CDR1 as MNHNS and CDR2 as SASEGT. Trimming at V came to 5 bases and at J to 5 bases, leaving 4 bases not matched to a gene. The CDR3 runs 14 residues. The CDR3, as DNA: TGTGCCAGCAGTCGACAGGGGAGGACCGGGGAGCTGTTTTTT. It codes for CASSRQGRTGELFF.

This clone was found many times. This rearrangement joins TRBV12-3 or TRBV12-4 to TRBJ2-5; 9 nucleotides match TRBD2. The CDR3 covers 18 residues. V was clipped by 7 bases and J by 4 bases; unmatched bases: 19. Here the CDR3 DNA reads TGTGCCAGCAAACTGGCGGTGGGTAGCGGGAGTTTTGGAGAGACCCAGTACTTC. The encoded protein is CASKLAVGSGSFGETQYF.

A few counts support this clone. The rearrangement joins TRBV6-1 to TRBJ1-4; perhaps TRBD1 as D (6 bases). The CDR3 sequence is 18 residues long. V shed 4 bases and J shed 0 bases, with 18 bases lying between them. Germline V lookup: CDR1 MNHNS, CDR2 SASEGT. The CDR3 nucleotides read TGTGCCAGCAGTGTACGGGACATATCCTTTGCAACTAATGAAAAACTGTTTTTT. The encoded protein is CASSVRDISFATNEKLFF.

In its sample, this clone ranks as medium-sized. The chain couples TRBV28 to TRBJ2-2; D possibly corresponds to TRBD1 (5 bases). With 3 bases removed from V and 4 bases from J, the gap between germline ends came to 12 bases. This CDR3 comprises 15 residues. The germline CDR1 and CDR2 sequences are MDHEN and SYDVKM. The CDR3 region is CASSFQTETTGELFF. In DNA, the CDR3 is TGTGCCAGCAGTTTCCAGACAGAGACCACCGGGGAGCTGTTTTTT.

This clone has ten or more counts. The rearrangement links TRBV5-1 to TRBJ2-5; D call uncertain. The CDR3 has 15 residues. Per germline, CDR1 SGHRS and CDR2 YFSETQ. V was trimmed by 0 bases and J by 4 bases, leaving 13 bases between them. CDR3 sequence: CASSLALARGETQYF. The DNA for the CDR3 is TGCGCCAGCAGCTTGGCATTGGCCAGAGGAGAGACCCAGTACTTC.

Many counts were recorded for this clone. At one end, the junction sequence differs from germline, possibly due to a read error. Other nucleotide sequences from this sample produce the same CDR3. The V call is TRBV5-1, the J call TRBJ2-2; 12 nucleotides line up with TRBD1. Germline-derived CDR1 and CDR2 are SGHRS and YFSETQ. The CDR3 spans 17 residues. CDR3 DNA: TGCGCTAGCAGCTCAGGGACAGGGGGCGCGAACACCGGGGAGCTGTTTTTT. Translating it yields CASSSGTGGANTGELFF. Looking up the rest from reference TRBV5-1 and TRBJ2-2 gives the full variable domain: KAGVTQTPRYLIKTRGQQVTLSCSPISGHRSVSWYQQTPGQGLQFLFEYFSETQRNKGNFPGRFSGRQFSNSRSEMNVSTLELGDSALYLCASSSGTGGANTGELFFGEGSRLTVL.

This clone has at least ten counts. The same CDR3 arises from other DNA sequences in this sample as well. V and J are TRBV9 and TRBJ2-3, with TRBD2 matching 12 bases. Trimming cost V 4 bases and J 2 bases; bases outside gene matches: 8. Per germline, CDR1 SGDLS and CDR2 YYNGEE. The CDR3 consists of 17 residues. CDR3 sequence reads: CASSPTSGGAFTDTQYF. As DNA, the CDR3 is TGTGCCAGCAGCCCGACTAGCGGGGGAGCTTTCACAGATACGCAGTATTTT. The full variable domain, with the rest looked up from reference TRBV9 and TRBJ2-3, is DSGVTQTPKHLITATGQRVTLRCSPRSGDLSVYWYQQSLDQGLQFLIQYYNGEERAKGNILERFSAQQFPDLHSELNLSSLELGDSALYFCASSPTSGGAFTDTQYFGPGTRLTVL.

This clone was observed at least ten times. The V call is TRBV2, the J call TRBJ1-1, with D hard to call. CDR1 is SNHLY, CDR2 FYNNEI, per germline. The CDR3 length is 14 residues. Trimming removed 6 bases from V and 1 base from J, with 12 bases in between. CDR3 amino acids: CASSTRRGNTEAFF. In nucleotides, the CDR3 is TGTGCCAGCAGCACCAGGCGGGGGAACACTGAAGCTTTCTTT.

This clone was seen many times. The chain uses TRBV6-1 and TRBJ1-6; the match to TRBD1 covers 10 bases. Germline CDR1 MNHNS, CDR2 SASEGT. V was clipped by 6 bases and J by 6 bases; unmatched bases: 2. CDR3 length equals 14 residues. The CDR3 DNA sequence: TGTGCCAGCAGGGGGACAGGGGCTAATTCACCCCTCCACTTT. Translated, it gives CASRGTGANSPLHF.

This clone has just a few counts. CDR3 DNA: TGTGCCAGCAGTGAACACAGGGGGGCGTTTACGCAGTATTTT. Translated, it gives CASSEHRGAFTQYF. The rearrangement joins TRBV6-1 to TRBJ2-3, with 8 positions matching TRBD1. Germline V gene sequence: CDR1 MNHNS, CDR2 SASEGT. V lost 2 bases and J lost 8; bases outside the gene matches: 6. The CDR3 extends over 14 amino acids.

This clone was seen many times. The chain has TRBV7-8 and TRBJ2-7; D is possibly TRBD2 (6 bases). CDR1 is SGHVS, CDR2 FQNEAQ, per germline. Deletions cut 6 bases from V and 6 bases from J, with 9 bases between. This CDR3 region has 11 residues. The CDR3 DNA reads TGTGCCAGCAGGCTGGGGGGCGAGCAGTACTTC. Translation gives CASRLGGEQYF.

In its sample, this clone is medium-sized. V is TRBV20-1 and J is TRBJ2-1; TRBD2 matches 9 bases. The CDR3 has 15 amino acids. The ends lost 5 bases at V and 5 bases at J; junction bases unmatched: 10. Germline assignment: CDR1 DFQATT and CDR2 SNEGSKA (reference sequence). The CDR3 sequence: CSALLAGGRDNEQFF. CDR3 bases: TGCAGTGCTTTACTGGCGGGAGGGAGGGACAATGAGCAGTTCTTC.

Ten or more counts support this clone. V usage is TRBV19 and J usage is TRBJ2-1; the D gene is possibly TRBD2 (6 bases). The V and J ends lost 4 bases and 7 bases respectively, with 14 bases between them. Germline V gives CDR1 LNHDA, CDR2 SQIVND (reference sequence). There are 14 residues in the CDR3. The CDR3 region is CASSNAGSRNEQFF. The CDR3 coding sequence is TGTGCCAGTAGTAACGCCGGGAGTCGGAATGAGCAGTTCTTC.

The CDR3 protein is CASSQETRRYATSTDTQYF. In DNA form, the CDR3 reads TGTGCCAGCAGCCAAGAAACCCGGAGGTACGCAACCTCCACAGATACGCAGTATTTT. The V and J genes are TRBV3-1 and TRBJ2-3; tentative D call: TRBD2 (5 bases). CDR3 length: 19 amino acids. In germline, CDR1 is LGHDT, CDR2 YNNKEL (reference sequence). V was pared by 0 bases and J by 2 bases, with 21 bases between.

There are a few counts of this clone. The rearrangement links TRBV28 to TRBJ2-2; a possible D gene is TRBD1 (7 bases). The CDR3 has 14 amino acids. Germline V lookup: CDR1 MDHEN, CDR2 SYDVKM. V lost 6 bases to trimming and J lost 6 bases, with 14 bases between them. CDR3 amino acids: CASSAGQSAGELFF. For the CDR3, the DNA is TGTGCCAGCAGCGCGGGACAGTCGGCCGGGGAGCTGTTTTTT.

The rearrangement uses TRBV12-3 or TRBV12-4 and TRBJ1-5; D uncertain. The CDR3 is 14 residues long. The V end was cut by 5 bases, the J end by 6 bases, with 14 bases between. CDR3 DNA: TGTGCCAGCAGTCCCGGGAAAGGTGGTCAGCCCCAGCATTTT. It encodes CASSPGKGGQPQHF.